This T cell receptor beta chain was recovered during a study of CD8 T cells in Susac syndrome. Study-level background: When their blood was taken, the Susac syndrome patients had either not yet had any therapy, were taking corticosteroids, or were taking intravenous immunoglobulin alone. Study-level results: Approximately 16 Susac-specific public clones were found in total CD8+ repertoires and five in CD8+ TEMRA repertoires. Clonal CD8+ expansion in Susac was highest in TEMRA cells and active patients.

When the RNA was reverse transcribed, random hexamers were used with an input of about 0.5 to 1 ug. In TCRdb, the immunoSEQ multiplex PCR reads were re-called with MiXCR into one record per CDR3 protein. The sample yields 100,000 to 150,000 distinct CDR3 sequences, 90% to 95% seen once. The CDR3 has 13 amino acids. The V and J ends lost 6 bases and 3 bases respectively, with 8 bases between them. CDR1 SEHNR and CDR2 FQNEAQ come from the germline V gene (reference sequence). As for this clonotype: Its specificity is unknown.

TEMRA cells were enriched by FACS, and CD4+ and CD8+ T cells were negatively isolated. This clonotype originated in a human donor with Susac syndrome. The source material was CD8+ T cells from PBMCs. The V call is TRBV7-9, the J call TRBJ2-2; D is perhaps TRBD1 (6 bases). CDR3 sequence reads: CASRQGDTGELFF. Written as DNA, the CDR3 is TGTGCCAGCAGACAGGGAGACACCGGGGAGCTGTTTTTT.